A single T cell receptor beta chain is shown here with its context. Study processing details: Reference gene primer amplification yielded estimated nucleated cell counts. The assay was immunoSEQ multiplex PCR, and TCRdb's table has in-frame clones only and misses some. The V and J calls and the clone size are those of that table, but D and trimming were determined from the DNA. The sample includes 200,000 to 300,000 clones, roughly 82% seen only once; the top ten take approximately 4.8%. The data are from a study of blood T cell repertoires in COVID-19. Looking at the study overall: Samples of COVID-19 (acute and convalescent) were obtained from the United States, Italy and Spain. In each case, the material was cDNA or gDNA derived from T cells, B-cell-depleted T cells, or PBMCs.

The sequence was obtained from a woman in her seventies with acute or convalescent COVID-19. Sequencing used peripheral blood.

The CDR3 protein is CASSLGPSGFVTDTQYF. In nucleotides, the CDR3 is TGTGCCAGCAGCTTAGGACCTAGCGGGTTCGTCACAGATACGCAGTATTTT. The rearrangement links TRBV7-2 to TRBJ2-3; 8 positions match TRBD2. Per germline, CDR1 SGHTA and CDR2 FQGNSA. The ends lost 1 base at V and 2 bases at J; junction bases unmatched: 8. The CDR3 extends over 17 amino acids.